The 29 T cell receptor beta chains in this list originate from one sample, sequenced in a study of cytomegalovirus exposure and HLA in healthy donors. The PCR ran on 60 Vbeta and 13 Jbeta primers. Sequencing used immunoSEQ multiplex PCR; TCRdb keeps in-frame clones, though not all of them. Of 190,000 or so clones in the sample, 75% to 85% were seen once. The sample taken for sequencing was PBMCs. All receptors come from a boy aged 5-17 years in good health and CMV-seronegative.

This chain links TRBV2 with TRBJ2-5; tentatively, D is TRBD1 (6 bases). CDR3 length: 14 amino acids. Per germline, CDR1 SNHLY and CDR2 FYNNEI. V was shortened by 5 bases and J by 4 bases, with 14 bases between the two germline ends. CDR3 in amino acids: CASSIPGAPETQYF. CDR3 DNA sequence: TGTGCCAGCAGTATACCAGGGGCTCCAGAGACCCAGTACTTC.

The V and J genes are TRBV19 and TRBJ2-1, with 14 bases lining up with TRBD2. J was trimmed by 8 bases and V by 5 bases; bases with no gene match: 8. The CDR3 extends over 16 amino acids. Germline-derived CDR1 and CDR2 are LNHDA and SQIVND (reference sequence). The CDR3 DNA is TGTGCCAGTAGTCCCCAGACTAGCGGGGGGGCGTATGAGCAGTTCTTC. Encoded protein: CASSPQTSGGAYEQFF.

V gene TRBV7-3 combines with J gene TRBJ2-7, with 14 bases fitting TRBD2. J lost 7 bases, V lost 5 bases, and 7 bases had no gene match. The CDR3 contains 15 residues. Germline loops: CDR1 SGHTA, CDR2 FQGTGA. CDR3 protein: CASSRTSGGFGEQYF. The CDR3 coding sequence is TGTGCCAGCAGCCGGACTAGCGGGGGGTTCGGGGAGCAGTACTTC.

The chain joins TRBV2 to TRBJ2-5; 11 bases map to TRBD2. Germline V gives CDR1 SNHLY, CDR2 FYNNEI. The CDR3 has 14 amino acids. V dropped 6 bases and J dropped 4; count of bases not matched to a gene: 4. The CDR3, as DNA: TGTGCCAGCAGCGCGGGACTAGCGGTAGAGACCCAGTACTTC. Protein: CASSAGLAVETQYF.

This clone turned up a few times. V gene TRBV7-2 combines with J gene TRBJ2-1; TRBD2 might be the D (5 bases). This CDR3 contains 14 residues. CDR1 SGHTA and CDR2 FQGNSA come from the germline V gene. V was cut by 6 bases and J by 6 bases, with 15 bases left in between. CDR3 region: CASSHLGGSNEQFF. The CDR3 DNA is TGTGCCAGCAGTCATCTTGGAGGTAGCAATGAGCAGTTCTTC.

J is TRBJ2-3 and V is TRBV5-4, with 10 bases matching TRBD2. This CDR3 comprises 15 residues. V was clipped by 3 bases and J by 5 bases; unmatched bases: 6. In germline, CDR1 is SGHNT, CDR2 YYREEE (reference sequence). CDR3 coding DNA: TGTGCCAGCAGCTCACCCAGCGGGAGGGGAGATACGCAGTATTTT. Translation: CASSSPSGRGDTQYF.

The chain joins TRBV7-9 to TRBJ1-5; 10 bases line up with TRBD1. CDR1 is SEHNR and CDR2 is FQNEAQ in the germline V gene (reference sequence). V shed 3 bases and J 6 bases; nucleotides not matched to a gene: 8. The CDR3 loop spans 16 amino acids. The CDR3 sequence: CASSFETDRGSQPQHF. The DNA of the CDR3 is TGTGCCAGCAGCTTTGAAACGGACAGGGGGTCTCAGCCCCAGCATTTT.

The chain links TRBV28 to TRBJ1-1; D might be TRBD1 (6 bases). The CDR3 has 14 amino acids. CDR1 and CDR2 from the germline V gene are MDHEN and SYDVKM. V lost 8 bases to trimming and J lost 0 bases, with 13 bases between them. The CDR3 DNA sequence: TGTGCCAGCTCTGAAACAGGGTTGAACACTGAAGCTTTCTTT. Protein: CASSETGLNTEAFF.

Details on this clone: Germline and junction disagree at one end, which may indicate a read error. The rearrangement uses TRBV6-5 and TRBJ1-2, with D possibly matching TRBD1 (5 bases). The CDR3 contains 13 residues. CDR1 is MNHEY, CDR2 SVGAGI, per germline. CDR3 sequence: CASRVGENYGYAF. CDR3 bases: TGTGCCAGCAGGGTAGGGGAAAACTATGGCTACGCCTTC.

CDR3 in amino acids: CASSQDLDINYGYTF. CDR3 DNA sequence: TGTGCCAGCAGCCAAGATCTGGACATTAACTATGGCTACACCTTC. This chain links TRBV14 with TRBJ1-2; D is possibly TRBD1 (5 bases). The CDR3 runs to 15 residues. Germline V gives CDR1 SGHDN, CDR2 FVKESK. Trimming removed 0 bases at V and 1 base at J, with 9 bases between.

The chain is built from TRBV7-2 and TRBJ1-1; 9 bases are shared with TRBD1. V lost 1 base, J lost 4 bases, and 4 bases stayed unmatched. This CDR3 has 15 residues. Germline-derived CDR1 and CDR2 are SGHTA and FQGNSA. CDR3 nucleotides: TGTGCCAGCAGCTTAGATACAGGGGGCCTCACTGAAGCTTTCTTT. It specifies CASSLDTGGLTEAFF. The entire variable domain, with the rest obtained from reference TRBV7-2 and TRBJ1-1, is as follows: GAGVSQSPSNKVTEKGKDVELRCDPISGHTALYWYRQSLGQGLEFLIYFQGNSAPDKSGLPSDRFSAERTGGSVSTLTIQRTQQEDSAVYLCASSLDTGGLTEAFFGQGTRLTVV.

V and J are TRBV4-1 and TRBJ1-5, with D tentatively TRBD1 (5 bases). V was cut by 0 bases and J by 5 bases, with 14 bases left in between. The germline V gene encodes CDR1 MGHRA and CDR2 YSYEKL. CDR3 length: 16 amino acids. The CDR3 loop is CASSQEFGGGYQPQHF. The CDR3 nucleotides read TGCGCCAGCAGCCAAGAATTTGGGGGGGGGTATCAGCCCCAGCATTTT.

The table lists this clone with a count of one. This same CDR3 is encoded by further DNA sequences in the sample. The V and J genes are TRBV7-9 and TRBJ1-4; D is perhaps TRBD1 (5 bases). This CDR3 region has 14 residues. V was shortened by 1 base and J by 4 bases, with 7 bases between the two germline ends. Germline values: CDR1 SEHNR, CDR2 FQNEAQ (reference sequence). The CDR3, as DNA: TGTGCCAGCAGCTTAGGACAGCTTAATGAAAAACTGTTTTTT. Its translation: CASSLGQLNEKLFF.

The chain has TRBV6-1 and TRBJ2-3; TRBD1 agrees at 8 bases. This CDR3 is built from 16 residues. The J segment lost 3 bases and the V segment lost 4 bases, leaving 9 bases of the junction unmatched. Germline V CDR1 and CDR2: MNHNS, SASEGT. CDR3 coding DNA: TGTGCCAGCAGTGCCCTGAGGACAGGGACAACAGATACGCAGTATTTT. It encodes CASSALRTGTTDTQYF.

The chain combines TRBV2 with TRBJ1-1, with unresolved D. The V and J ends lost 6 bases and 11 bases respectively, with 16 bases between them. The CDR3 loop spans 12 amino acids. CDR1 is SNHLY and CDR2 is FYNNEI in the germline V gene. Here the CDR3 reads CASRVAVFEAFF. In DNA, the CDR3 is TGTGCCAGCAGGGTTGCGGTTTTTGAGGCTTTCTTT.

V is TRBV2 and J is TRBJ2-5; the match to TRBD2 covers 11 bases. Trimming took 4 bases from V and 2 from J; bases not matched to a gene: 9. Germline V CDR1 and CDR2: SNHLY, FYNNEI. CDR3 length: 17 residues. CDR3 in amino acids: CASSVGLAGGPQETQYF. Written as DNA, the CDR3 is TGTGCCAGCAGTGTGGGGCTAGCGGGGGGCCCACAAGAGACCCAGTACTTC.

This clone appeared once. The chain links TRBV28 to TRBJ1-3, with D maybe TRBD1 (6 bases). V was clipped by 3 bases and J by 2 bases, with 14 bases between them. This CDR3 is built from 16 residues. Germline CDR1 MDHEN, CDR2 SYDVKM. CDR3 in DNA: TGTGCCAGCAGTTTTCGCGATAGGGGGACTGGAAACACCATATATTTT. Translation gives CASSFRDRGTGNTIYF.

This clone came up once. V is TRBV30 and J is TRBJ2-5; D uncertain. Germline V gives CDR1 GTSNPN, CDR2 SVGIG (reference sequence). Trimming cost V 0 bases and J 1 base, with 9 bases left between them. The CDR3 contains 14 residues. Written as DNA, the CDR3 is TGTGCCTGGAGTGTAACTGGCGGCCAAGAGACCCAGTACTTC. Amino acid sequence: CAWSVTGGQETQYF.

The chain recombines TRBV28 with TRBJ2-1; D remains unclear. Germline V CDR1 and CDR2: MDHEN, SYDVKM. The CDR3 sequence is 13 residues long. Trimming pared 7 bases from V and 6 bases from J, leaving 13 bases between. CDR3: CASTPNLVNEQFF. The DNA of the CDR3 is TGTGCCAGCACTCCAAATTTAGTCAATGAGCAGTTCTTC.

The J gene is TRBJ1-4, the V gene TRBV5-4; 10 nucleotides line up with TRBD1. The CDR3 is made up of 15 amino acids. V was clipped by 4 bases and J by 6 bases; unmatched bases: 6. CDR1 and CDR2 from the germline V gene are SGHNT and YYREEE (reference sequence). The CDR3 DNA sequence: TGTGCCAGCAGCAACCAGACAGGGGGCTATGAAAAACTGTTTTTT. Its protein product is CASSNQTGGYEKLFF.

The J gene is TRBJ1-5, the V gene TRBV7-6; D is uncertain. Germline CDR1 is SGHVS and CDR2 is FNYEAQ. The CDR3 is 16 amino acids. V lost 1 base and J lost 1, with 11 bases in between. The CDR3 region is CASSLEAGESNQPQHF. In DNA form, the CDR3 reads TGTGCCAGCAGCTTAGAGGCCGGAGAAAGCAATCAGCCCCAGCATTTT.

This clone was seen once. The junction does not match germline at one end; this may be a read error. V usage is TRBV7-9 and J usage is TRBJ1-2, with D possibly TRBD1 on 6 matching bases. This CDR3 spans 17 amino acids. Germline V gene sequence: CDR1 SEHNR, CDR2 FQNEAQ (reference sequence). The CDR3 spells CSSSFPGWGLINYGYTF. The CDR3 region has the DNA TGTTCCAGCAGCTTCCCTGGTTGGGGGCTCATTAACTATGGCTACACCTTC. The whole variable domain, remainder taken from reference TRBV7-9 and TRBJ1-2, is DTGVSQNPRHKITKRGQNVTFRCDPISEHNRLYWYRQTLGQGPEFLTYFQNEAQLEKSRLLSDRFSAERPKGSFSTLEIQRTEQGDSAMYLCSSSFPGWGLINYGYTFGSGTRLTVV.

The CDR3 sequence is CASSIGLAGVPTMLLEQYF. CDR3 DNA: TGTGCCAGTAGTATTGGACTAGCGGGAGTCCCCACAATGCTGCTCGAGCAGTACTTC. The chain joins TRBV19 to TRBJ2-7; 13 bases map to TRBD2. The CDR3 loop spans 19 amino acids. The germline V gene has CDR1 LNHDA and CDR2 SQIVND (reference sequence). V trimming: 3 bases; J trimming: 6 bases; junction bases outside the gene matches: 17.

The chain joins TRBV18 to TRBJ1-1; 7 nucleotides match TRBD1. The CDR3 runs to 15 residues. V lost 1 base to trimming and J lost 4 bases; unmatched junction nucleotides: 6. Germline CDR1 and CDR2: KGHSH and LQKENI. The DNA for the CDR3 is TGTGCCAGCTCACCACGGACAGGAATAGGCACTGAAGCTTTCTTT. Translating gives CASSPRTGIGTEAFF.

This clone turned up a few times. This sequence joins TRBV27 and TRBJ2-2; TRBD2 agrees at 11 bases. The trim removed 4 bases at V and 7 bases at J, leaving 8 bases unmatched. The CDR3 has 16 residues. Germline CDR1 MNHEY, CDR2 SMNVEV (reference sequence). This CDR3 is CASSSVAGGPIGELFF. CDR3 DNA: TGTGCCAGCAGTTCGGTAGCGGGAGGGCCTATCGGGGAGCTGTTTTTT.

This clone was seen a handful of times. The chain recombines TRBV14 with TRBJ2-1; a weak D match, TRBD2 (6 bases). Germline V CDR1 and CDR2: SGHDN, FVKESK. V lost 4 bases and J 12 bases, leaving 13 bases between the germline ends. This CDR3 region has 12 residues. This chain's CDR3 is CASSPSGRGQFF. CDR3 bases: TGTGCCAGCAGCCCCTCAGGGCGGGGGCAGTTCTTC.

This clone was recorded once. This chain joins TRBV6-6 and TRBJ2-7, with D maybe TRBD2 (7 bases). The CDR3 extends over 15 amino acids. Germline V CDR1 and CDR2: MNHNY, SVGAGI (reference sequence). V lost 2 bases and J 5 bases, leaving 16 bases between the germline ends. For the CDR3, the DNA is TGTGCCAGCAGTTACGTCCGGGGGGCGGGACACGAGCAGTACTTC. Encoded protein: CASSYVRGAGHEQYF.

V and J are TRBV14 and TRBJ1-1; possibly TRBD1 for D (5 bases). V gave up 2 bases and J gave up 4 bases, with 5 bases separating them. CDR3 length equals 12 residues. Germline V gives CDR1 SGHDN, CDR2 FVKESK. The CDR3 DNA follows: TGTGCCAGCAGCCAACAGGGCACTGAAGCTTTCTTT. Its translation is CASSQQGTEAFF.

CDR3 in DNA: TGCACTGGGTCGGGGGGACGGGCCGGGGAGCTGTTTTTT. This translates into CTGSGGRAGELFF. This chain joins TRBV29-1 and TRBJ2-2; 7 nucleotides line up with TRBD2. Germline V gene sequence: CDR1 SQVTM, CDR2 ANQGSEA. The CDR3 sequence is 13 residues long.